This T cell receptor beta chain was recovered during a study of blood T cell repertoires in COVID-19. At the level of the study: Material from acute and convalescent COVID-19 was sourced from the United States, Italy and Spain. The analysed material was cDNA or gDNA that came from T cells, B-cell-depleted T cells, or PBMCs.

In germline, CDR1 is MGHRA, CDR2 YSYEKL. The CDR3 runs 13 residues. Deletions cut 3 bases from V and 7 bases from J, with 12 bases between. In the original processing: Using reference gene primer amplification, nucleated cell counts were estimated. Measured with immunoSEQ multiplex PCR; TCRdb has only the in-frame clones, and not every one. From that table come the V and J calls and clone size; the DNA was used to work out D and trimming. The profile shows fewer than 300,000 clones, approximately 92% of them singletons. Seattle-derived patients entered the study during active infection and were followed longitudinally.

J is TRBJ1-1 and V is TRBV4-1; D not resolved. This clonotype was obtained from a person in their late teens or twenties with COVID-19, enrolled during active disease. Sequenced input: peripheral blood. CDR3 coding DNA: TGCGCCAGCAGCCAGACGGGTTCCTATGAAGCTTTCTTT. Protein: CASSQTGSYEAFF.